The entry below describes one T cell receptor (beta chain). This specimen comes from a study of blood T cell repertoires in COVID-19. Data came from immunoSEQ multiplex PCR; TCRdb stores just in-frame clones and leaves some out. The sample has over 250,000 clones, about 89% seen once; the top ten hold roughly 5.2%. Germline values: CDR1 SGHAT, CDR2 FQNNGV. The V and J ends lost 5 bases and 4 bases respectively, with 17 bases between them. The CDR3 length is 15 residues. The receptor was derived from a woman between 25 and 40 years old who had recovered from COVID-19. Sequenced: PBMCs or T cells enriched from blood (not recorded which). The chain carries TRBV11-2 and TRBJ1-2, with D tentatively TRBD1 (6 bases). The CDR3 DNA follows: TGTGCCAGCAGCGGTAGGGGGACCGCTCCCTATGGCTACACCTTC. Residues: CASSGRGTAPYGYTF.